The 16 T cell receptor beta chains reported below all come from one sample, sequenced in a study of regulatory T cells in long-lasting Graves disease. Investigators prepared the TCR beta libraries by applying iRepertoire HTBI primers and Arm-PCR of CDR3 regions. MiXCR, run by TCRdb on the multiplex PCR reads, gives a single entry per CDR3 protein. The table shows roughly 510,000 distinct CDR3 sequences, with about 16% occurring only once. Time point denoted: newly diagnosed GD, antithyroid drugs for less than 3 months. Generation of the TCR library employed RNA extracted from PBMCs. This sample was also put to use in a study of T cells in Graves' hyperthyroidism and ophthalmopathy.

The material was peripheral blood mononuclear cells (PBMCs), obtained at new diagnosis, from a patient treated with antithyroid drugs. The receptor set was obtained from a man between 18 and 29 years old with Graves disease.

This clonotype has a count of ten or more. The chain links TRBV12-3 or TRBV12-4 to TRBJ1-2, with 7 bases aligning to TRBD1. The CDR3 is 13 amino acids. V shed 6 bases, J shed 3 bases, and the junction held 4 bases outside the gene matches. The CDR3 nucleotides read TGTGCCAGCAGCTCTACAGGGGACTATGGCTACACCTTC. This gives the protein CASSSTGDYGYTF.

This sequence joins TRBV5-1 and TRBJ2-3; 7 bases agree with TRBD2. The CDR3 is 14 residues long. Germline V gene sequence: CDR1 SGHRS, CDR2 YFSETQ. Unmatched junction bases numbered 5, after V lost 4 bases and J lost 3 bases. As DNA, the CDR3 is TGCGCCAGCAGCGAGAGCGGGAATACAGATACGCAGTATTTT. The encoded protein is CASSESGNTDTQYF.

This clonotype has at least ten counts. The chain combines TRBV6-5 with TRBJ2-7; 8 bases align to TRBD1. V lost 0 bases, J lost 9 bases, and 4 bases stayed unmatched. CDR3 size: 13 residues. Germline CDR1 reads MNHEY; CDR2 reads SVGAGI. The CDR3 coding sequence is TGTGCCAGCAGTTACTCTCCGGGACAGGCGCAGTACTTC. The encoded protein is CASSYSPGQAQYF.

The chain has TRBV3-1 and TRBJ2-5, with 9 bases that match TRBD1. The germline CDR1 and CDR2 sequences are LGHDT and YNNKEL (reference sequence). The V segment lost 3 bases and the J segment 5 bases; nucleotides outside the gene matches: 7. The CDR3 covers 15 residues. CDR3 DNA sequence: TGTGCCAGCAGCCAGGGGACAGGGAGGGTCGAGACCCAGTACTTC. This encodes CASSQGTGRVETQYF.

This clonotype was picked up many times. This sequence joins TRBV12-3 or TRBV12-4 and TRBJ1-1; D not resolved. The CDR3 totals 12 residues. V was clipped by 7 bases and J by 5 bases, with 11 bases between them. The CDR3 protein is CASTLKGTEAFF. The CDR3 region has the DNA TGTGCCAGCACCCTAAAAGGAACTGAAGCTTTCTTT.

This rearrangement joins TRBV5-8 to TRBJ2-3; a weak D match, TRBD1 (6 bases). V was trimmed by 4 bases and J by 4 bases, leaving 16 bases between them. The germline V gene has CDR1 SGHTS and CDR2 YDEGEE. The CDR3 sequence is 15 residues long. CDR3 protein: CASSGWDTGPDTQYF. CDR3 coding DNA: TGTGCCAGCAGCGGCTGGGACACGGGGCCAGATACGCAGTATTTT.

This clonotype was counted a few times. This sequence joins TRBV6-1 and TRBJ1-5; D not resolved. The CDR3 contains 13 residues. The V end lost 6 bases, the J end lost 5 bases, and 11 bases lay between the germline ends. CDR1 and CDR2 from the germline V gene are MNHNS and SASEGT. The chain's CDR3 is CASSGREDQPQHF. As DNA, the CDR3 is TGTGCCAGCAGCGGACGGGAGGATCAGCCCCAGCATTTT.

A word on this clonotype: A much larger clone lies one base from this, so it may be a read error. The rearrangement joins TRBV11-3 to TRBJ2-1; TRBD2 matches 7 bases. Per the germline V gene, CDR1 is SGHNT and CDR2 is YENEEA. The CDR3 extends over 15 amino acids. The CDR3, as DNA: TGTGCCAGCAGCTTAGGCCTAGCGGAGAGCAATGAGCCGTTCTTC. Translating it yields CASSLGLAESNEPFF.

This clonotype was seen ten or more times. The chain has TRBV12-3 or TRBV12-4 and TRBJ1-2; D not certain. The CDR3 sequence is 12 residues long. Trimming removed 5 bases from V and 5 bases from J, with 9 bases in between. CDR3 region: CASSPFRYGYTF. The CDR3 bases are TGTGCCAGCAGTCCTTTTCGGTATGGCTACACCTTC.

This clonotype was picked up a small number of times. The chain has TRBV2 and TRBJ2-7; 9 nucleotides agree with TRBD2. The germline V gene encodes CDR1 SNHLY and CDR2 FYNNEI. CDR3 length: 15 residues. V lost 6 bases and J lost 7; bases outside the gene matches: 13. The DNA of the CDR3 is TGTGCCAGCAGCGTAGGTATAGCGGGAGCTGGTGAGCAGTACTTC. Protein product: CASSVGIAGAGEQYF.

CDR3 coding DNA: TGTGCCAGCAGCCGGGACAGGGGGTTTGGAAAGGATCAGCCCCAGCATTTT. Translated: CASSRDRGFGKDQPQHF. This rearrangement joins TRBV6-1 to TRBJ1-5, with 11 positions matching TRBD1. V trimming: 6 bases; J trimming: 5 bases; junction bases outside the gene matches: 12. CDR1 and CDR2 (germline): MNHNS, SASEGT. This CDR3 comprises 17 residues.

This sequence joins TRBV20-1 and TRBJ2-7, with a tentative D call TRBD2 (5 bases). CDR3 length: 15 amino acids. Germline assignment: CDR1 DFQATT and CDR2 SNEGSKA (reference sequence). The V and J ends lost 0 bases and 2 bases respectively, with 14 bases between them. CDR3 bases: TGCAGTGCTAGAGATCTCCGGGATCAGGCCTACGAGCAGTACTTC. Amino acids: CSARDLRDQAYEQYF.

The rearrangement joins TRBV6-1 to TRBJ1-2; D uncertain. V was clipped by 8 bases and J by 4 bases, with 11 bases between them. The germline V gene encodes CDR1 MNHNS and CDR2 SASEGT. This CDR3 contains 12 residues. CDR3: CASSSETYGYTF. The CDR3 coding sequence is TGTGCCAGCTCTTCTGAGACCTATGGCTACACCTTC.

This clonotype occurred many times. The gene calls are TRBV12-3 or TRBV12-4 and TRBJ2-7; D gene unclear. Trimming cost V 5 bases and J 0 bases, with 14 bases left between them. The CDR3 is made up of 15 amino acids. The CDR3 here is CASSPRTSSSYEQYF. DNA for the CDR3: TGTGCCAGCAGTCCCCGGACCTCGAGCTCCTACGAGCAGTACTTC.

V and J are TRBV5-1 and TRBJ1-1, with D hard to call. This CDR3 is 14 amino acids long. V was trimmed by 0 bases and J by 5 bases, leaving 11 bases between them. From germline, CDR1 is SGHRS and CDR2 YFSETQ. The CDR3, as DNA: TGCGCCAGCAGCTTGGAATCCGGGGTAACTGAAGCTTTCTTT. It encodes CASSLESGVTEAFF. Combining the CDR3 with reference TRBV5-1 and TRBJ1-1 gives the whole variable domain KAGVTQTPRYLIKTRGQQVTLSCSPISGHRSVSWYQQTPGQGLQFLFEYFSETQRNKGNFPGRFSGRQFSNSRSEMNVSTLELGDSALYLCASSLESGVTEAFFGQGTRLTVV.

This clonotype has at least ten counts. The chain couples TRBV27 to TRBJ2-7; 7 bases map to TRBD2. The V and J ends lost 2 bases and 2 bases, in that order; junction bases with no gene match: 6. Germline-derived CDR1 and CDR2 are MNHEY and SMNVEV (reference sequence). This CDR3 region has 15 residues. The CDR3 protein is CASSLVGRGAYEQYF. DNA for the CDR3: TGTGCCAGCAGTTTAGTTGGACGGGGGGCCTACGAGCAGTACTTC.